In its sample, the clone carrying this T cell receptor (beta chain) was seen many times. The antigen remains undetermined. V dropped 2 bases and J dropped 2 bases, with 16 bases sitting between them. The CDR3 has 17 amino acids. Germline CDR1 and CDR2: SGHDT and YYEEEE. Authors of the study amplified TCR beta CDR3 regions from RNA transcripts. Primed by the HTBI set, a first-round RT-PCR was run on the TCR CDR3. Using its own MiXCR run on the multiplex PCR reads, TCRdb lists one record per CDR3 protein. The sample holds 540,000 or so distinct CDR3 sequences, under 60% seen once. This specimen comes from a study of T cells in Graves' hyperthyroidism and ophthalmopathy. Findings of the study overall: Using 13 V-J features, a model discriminated ophthalmopathy from stable hyperthyroidism.

The clonotype originates from an adult woman with Graves' disease, either hyperthyroidism or ophthalmopathy (not recorded which). The sequenced material came from peripheral blood or thyroid tissue (not recorded which). The V and J genes are TRBV5-6 and TRBJ1-4; perhaps TRBD1 as D (5 bases). CDR3 residues: CASSFFGPGRTNEKLFF. The CDR3, as DNA: TGTGCCAGCAGCTTTTTTGGACCGGGACGGACTAATGAAAAACTGTTTTTT. Based on the CDR3 plus reference TRBV5-6 and TRBJ1-4, the full variable domain is DAGVTQSPTHLIKTRGQQVTLRCSPKSGHDTVSWYQQALGQGPQFIFQYYEEEERQRGNFPDRFSGHQFPNYSSELNVNALLLGDSALYLCASSFFGPGRTNEKLFFGSGTQLSVL.